The following is a T cell receptor beta chain sequence with its context. The antigen it recognizes is unknown. No clone much larger than this one lies a single base away; base qualities are absent. This sample was included in a study of blood T cell repertoires in COVID-19 (TCRdb year 2020). At the level of the whole study: Samples covering the acute and convalescent phases of COVID-19 were provided by collaborators in the United States, Italy and Spain. HLA class I and class II types, where available, came from metadata supplied by the sample provider rather than from assay-based typing. Sample metadata almost always included a de-identified subject ID, COVID-19 status, age in years and sex. The repertoires were made available in a free public database intended to serve as a resource for research on the immune response to SARS-CoV-2. The samples were drawn from two sources: the first 160 participants of the ongoing ImmuneRACE study, and over 1,000 subjects contributed by 6 global collaborators. The prospective study material was composed of cDNA or gDNA derived from T cells, B-cell-depleted T cells, or PBMCs. Deeply sampled blood TCRbeta repertoires from subjects exposed to, actively infected with, or recovered from COVID-19 were included in the dataset.

The CDR3 measures 17 amino acids from cysteine to phenylalanine. The DNA shown is the 51-base CDR3, in frame from base 1. The germline ends are 20 bases apart after V is trimmed by 1 base and J by 5 bases. Via the germline V gene (reference sequence), CDR1 is PRHDT and CDR2 FYEKMQ. Overall study outcomes, separate from this receptor: How much clinical and demographic metadata was included differed by source and by participant, and the metadata was provided uncurated.

The collaborating institutions used their own protocols to collect whole blood in K2EDTA tubes. For TCRbeta analysis, collaborator samples were shipped as frozen whole blood, as isolated PBMCs, or as DNA extracted from either sample type. TCRbeta CDR3 regions were amplified from genomic DNA by means of the immunoSEQ Assay, a bias-controlled multiplex PCR. On the study's bioinformatics: Nucleated cell counts per sample were estimated from amplification of reference gene primers within the assay. Sequence reads were collapsed and filtered to measure the absolute abundance of every unique TCRbeta CDR3 rearrangement. Productive Simpson clonality was computed per sample as the square root of Simpson's diversity index over productive rearrangements. TCRdb stores this immuneACCESS table with in-frame sequences only. Part of the clones is absent; in the studies checked, under half of the shortfall reflects unresolved V genes, and no reason is known for the rest. V and J calls and clone size are copied from that table; D and trimming were computed from the DNA. The sample yields 20,000 to 25,000 clones; more than 75% were counted once. 3.8% of the sample is held by the ten biggest clonotypes.

The chain couples TRBV13 to TRBJ2-5; the D gene remains uncertain. What was sequenced was peripheral blood. This TCR was sampled from a man aged 50-59 years with active COVID-19. The CDR3 corresponds to CASSLVGSGSEPETQYF. The DNA reads TGTGCCAGCAGCTTAGTAGGCAGTGGCTCGGAGCCCGAGACCCAGTACTTC. Extended through the reference TRBV13 and TRBJ2-5 proteins, this CDR3 yields the full variable domain: AAGVIQSPRHLIKEKRETATLKCYPIPRHDTVYWYQQGPGQDPQFLISFYEKMQSDKGSIPDRFSAQQFSDYHSELNMSSLELGDSALYFCASSLVGSGSEPETQYFGPGTRLLVL.